The TCR beta chain under discussion was sequenced for a study of blood T cell repertoires in COVID-19. Study-wide context: Donors in the United States, Italy and Spain gave samples during acute or convalescent COVID-19. Nucleic acid was either cDNA or gDNA, and it came from T cells, B-cell-depleted T cells, or PBMCs.

There are 18 residues in the CDR3. After removal of 10 bases from V and 6 bases from J, the junction contained 21 bases not matched to a gene. Germline CDR1 and CDR2: ENHRY and SYGVKD. Libraries were prepared by immunoSEQ multiplex PCR; TCRdb keeps only in-frame clonotypes and omits some of them. The data contain approximately 54,000 clones, more than 75% of them singletons. V usage is TRBV10-3 and J usage is TRBJ1-6; the match to TRBD1 covers 7 bases. The sample was peripheral blood. This TCR was sampled from a man aged 45 to 65 with acute or convalescent COVID-19. CDR3 sequence (DNA): TGTGCCACTCAGGGCCCCCTGACAGGGACCGTTTCTAATTCACCCCTCCACTTT. The encoded protein is CATQGPLTGTVSNSPLHF.